These 21 T cell receptor beta chains originate from one sample sequenced in a study of shared clonotypes between healthy human individuals. TCRdb keeps only in-frame clones here, not all; method: immunoSEQ multiplex PCR. In the table there are roughly 590,000 clones, roughly 95% of which are singletons. CD45RO-negative, CCR7-positively selected cells formed the naive CD8 fraction, excluding terminally differentiated effector memory CD45RA+ cells. The sequenced sample consisted of naive CD8+ T cells sorted from blood. The receptors come from a woman in her twenties or thirties in good health.

The gene calls are TRBV5-6 and TRBJ2-1; 7 bases map to TRBD1. The CDR3 runs 12 residues. Germline V gives CDR1 SGHDT, CDR2 YYEEEE. Trimming at V came to 2 bases and at J to 15 bases, leaving 8 bases not matched to a gene. Here the CDR3 DNA reads TGTGCCAGCAGCTTTGCCCGGACAGGCACGTTCTTC. Translated, it gives CASSFARTGTFF.

The chain combines TRBV5-1 with TRBJ2-7, with 7 bases fitting TRBD1. Trimming removed 4 bases from V and 4 bases from J; junction bases left unmatched: 8. Germline assignment: CDR1 SGHRS and CDR2 YFSETQ. The CDR3 covers 14 residues. CDR3 bases: TGCGCCAGCAGCGTGGACAGGACCGAATACGAGCAGTACTTC. This sequence encodes CASSVDRTEYEQYF.

This rearrangement joins TRBV4-1 to TRBJ1-3, with D perhaps matching TRBD1 (5 bases). The CDR3 runs 15 residues. Germline CDR1 is MGHRA and CDR2 is YSYEKL. Trimming left V 0 bases short and J 2 bases short, with 8 bases between. The CDR3 loop is CASSQDIRAGNTIYF. The CDR3 DNA is TGCGCCAGCAGCCAAGATATCAGGGCTGGAAACACCATATATTTT.

The chain employs TRBV6-6 and TRBJ1-3; D unclear. Between the trimmed V and J ends, which lost 0 bases and 0 bases, there was a span of 9 bases. The CDR3 is 16 residues long. Germline values: CDR1 MNHNY, CDR2 SVGAGI (reference sequence). For the CDR3, the DNA is TGTGCCAGCAGTTACTCGATCGAGAGCTCTGGAAACACCATATATTTT. Translated: CASSYSIESSGNTIYF.

The chain combines TRBV5-1 with TRBJ1-2; D unclear. The CDR3 is made up of 13 amino acids. Trimming pared 4 bases from V and 2 bases from J, leaving 9 bases between. From germline, CDR1 is SGHRS and CDR2 YFSETQ. CDR3 in DNA: TGCGCCAGCAGCACCACAGAGAACTATGGCTACACCTTC. Protein product: CASSTTENYGYTF.

The chain joins TRBV2 to TRBJ2-3, with D possibly being TRBD2 (5 bases). The germline CDR1 and CDR2 sequences are SNHLY and FYNNEI. V gave up 5 bases and J gave up 6 bases, with 15 bases separating them. This CDR3 is built from 14 residues. CDR3 residues: CASSLQQEADTQYF. The CDR3, as DNA: TGTGCCAGCAGTTTACAGCAGGAGGCGGATACGCAGTATTTT.

The chain carries TRBV5-6 and TRBJ2-3; D is ambiguous. CDR1 SGHDT and CDR2 YYEEEE come from the germline V gene. V lost 0 bases and J lost 0, with 11 bases in between. There are 16 residues in the CDR3. The CDR3 loop is CASSLGTNPSTDTQYF. Here the CDR3 DNA reads TGTGCCAGCAGCTTGGGTACTAACCCAAGCACAGATACGCAGTATTTT.

This clone was seen only once. The chain carries TRBV27 and TRBJ2-2; 8 bases line up with TRBD1. Per the germline V gene, CDR1 is MNHEY and CDR2 is SMNVEV (reference sequence). The CDR3 totals 15 residues. Losses at the gene ends were 10 bases for V and 1 base for J; bases not matched to a gene: 8. This CDR3 reads CATRPGTGNTGELFF. CDR3 nucleotide sequence: TGTGCCACCCGCCCCGGGACAGGGAACACCGGGGAGCTGTTTTTT.

V usage is TRBV4-2 and J usage is TRBJ2-7, with D maybe TRBD2 (6 bases). This CDR3 is built from 18 residues. Trimming shortened V by 0 bases and J by 2 bases, and 20 bases separated the two germline ends. From germline, CDR1 is LGHNA and CDR2 YNFKEQ. The CDR3 here is CASSQDQGDSESPYEQYF. The CDR3 DNA is TGTGCCAGCAGCCAAGATCAAGGGGACTCCGAATCCCCCTACGAGCAGTACTTC.

CDR3 nucleotides: TGTGCCAGCAGTTTATTGGTTCCAGCGGGAGGGCCGAATGAGCAGTTCTTC. It translates to CASSLLVPAGGPNEQFF. This sequence joins TRBV28 and TRBJ2-1; 10 bases fit TRBD2. The CDR3 has 17 amino acids. CDR1 MDHEN and CDR2 SYDVKM come from the germline V gene. The ends lost 1 base at V and 7 bases at J; junction bases unmatched: 10.

The rearrangement uses TRBV29-1 and TRBJ2-7; tentatively, D is TRBD1 (6 bases). The CDR3 totals 13 residues. Between the trimmed V and J ends, which lost 7 bases and 2 bases, there was a span of 15 bases. The V gene's germline CDR1 is SQVTM and CDR2 ANQGSEA. In DNA, the CDR3 is TGCAGCGCTGCACAGGGTTATACCTACGAGCAGTACTTC. Protein: CSAAQGYTYEQYF.

This chain uses TRBV9 with TRBJ2-7; TRBD2 matches 11 bases. V lost 3 bases to trimming and J lost 2 bases; unmatched junction nucleotides: 4. CDR3 length: 15 residues. Germline lookup yields CDR1 SGDLS and CDR2 YYNGEE. CDR3 protein: CASSAGLADAYEQYF. CDR3 bases: TGTGCCAGCAGCGCGGGACTAGCGGATGCCTACGAGCAGTACTTC.

The chain has TRBV5-6 and TRBJ1-1; a weak D match, TRBD1 (6 bases). The germline V gene has CDR1 SGHDT and CDR2 YYEEEE. Deletions cut 4 bases from V and 3 bases from J, with 13 bases between. The CDR3 extends over 14 amino acids. The DNA for the CDR3 is TGTGCCAGCAGCCTCGGGGGCCAAGACACTGAAGCTTTCTTT. Translated, it gives CASSLGGQDTEAFF.

The rearrangement links TRBV9 to TRBJ2-1, with TRBD2 matching over 11 bases. Germline V gene data show CDR1 as SGDLS and CDR2 as YYNGEE. This CDR3 contains 12 residues. V lost 8 bases to trimming and J lost 6 bases; unmatched junction nucleotides: 1. CDR3 DNA sequence: TGTGCCAGTGGGACTAGCGGCAATGAGCAGTTCTTC. Its protein product is CASGTSGNEQFF.

The chain links TRBV6-5 to TRBJ2-5; 8 nucleotides align to TRBD2. Germline CDR1 is MNHEY and CDR2 is SVGAGI. This CDR3 region has 14 residues. The junction had 5 bases not matched to a gene; V was cut back by 6 bases and J by 2 bases. The CDR3 DNA follows: TGTGCCAGCAGCTGGACTAGCCGACAAGAGACCCAGTACTTC. This gives the protein CASSWTSRQETQYF.

The J gene is TRBJ2-3, the V gene TRBV2; 12 positions agree with TRBD2. J gave up 6 bases and V 6 bases, and 10 bases lay outside the gene matches. Germline assignment: CDR1 SNHLY and CDR2 FYNNEI. This CDR3 contains 16 residues. CDR3 bases: TGTGCCAGCAGCGACAGACTAGCGGGAGTGTTGGATACGCAGTATTTT. It yields the protein CASSDRLAGVLDTQYF.

The chain recombines TRBV9 with TRBJ2-3; tentative D call: TRBD1 (6 bases). Germline assignment: CDR1 SGDLS and CDR2 YYNGEE. The CDR3 covers 13 residues. V shed 4 bases and J shed 4 bases, with 10 bases lying between them. DNA for the CDR3: TGTGCCAGCAGCTTACAGGGCCCAGATACGCAGTATTTT. As protein: CASSLQGPDTQYF. Drawing the rest from reference TRBV9 and TRBJ2-3, the complete variable domain is DSGVTQTPKHLITATGQRVTLRCSPRSGDLSVYWYQQSLDQGLQFLIQYYNGEERAKGNILERFSAQQFPDLHSELNLSSLELGDSALYFCASSLQGPDTQYFGPGTRLTVL.

The chain carries TRBV5-6 and TRBJ2-5; tentatively, D is TRBD1 (6 bases). Germline lookup yields CDR1 SGHDT and CDR2 YYEEEE. The V and J ends lost 2 bases and 1 base respectively, with 9 bases between them. The CDR3 consists of 14 residues. CDR3 in amino acids: CASSFGRGQETQYF. The CDR3 DNA is TGTGCCAGCAGCTTCGGCAGGGGCCAAGAGACCCAGTACTTC.

The sample holds one count of this clone. The rearrangement uses TRBV5-4 and TRBJ1-1; 9 nucleotides line up with TRBD1. Per germline, CDR1 SGHNT and CDR2 YYREEE (reference sequence). With V trimmed by 2 bases and J by 4 bases, 3 bases remained unmatched. The CDR3 length is 14 residues. CDR3 region: CASSFTGGGTEAFF. The DNA for the CDR3 is TGTGCCAGCAGCTTTACAGGGGGCGGCACTGAAGCTTTCTTT.

The V and J genes are TRBV4-1 and TRBJ1-6; TRBD1 might be the D (5 bases). Germline-derived CDR1 and CDR2 are MGHRA and YSYEKL. The ends were cut back, 0 bases at V and 7 bases at J, with 19 bases in the middle. The CDR3 spans 18 residues. The CDR3 spells CASSQDLRQSGRNSPLHF. CDR3 in DNA: TGCGCCAGCAGCCAAGATCTTCGACAGTCTGGAAGGAATTCACCCCTCCACTTT.

The chain joins TRBV19 to TRBJ2-1; TRBD2 might be the D (6 bases). The germline gives CDR1 LNHDA, CDR2 SQIVND (reference sequence). V was cut by 6 bases and J by 0 bases, with 18 bases left in between. The CDR3 covers 17 residues. CDR3 residues: CASSGTIAENSYNEQFF. CDR3 bases: TGTGCCAGTAGCGGGACCATAGCGGAGAACTCCTACAATGAGCAGTTCTTC.